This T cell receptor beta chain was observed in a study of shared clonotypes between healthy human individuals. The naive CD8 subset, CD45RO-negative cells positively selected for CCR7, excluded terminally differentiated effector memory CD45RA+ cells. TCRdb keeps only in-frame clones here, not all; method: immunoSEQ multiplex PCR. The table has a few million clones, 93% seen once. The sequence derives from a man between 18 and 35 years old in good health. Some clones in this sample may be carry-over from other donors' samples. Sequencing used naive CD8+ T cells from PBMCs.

CDR3 coding DNA: TGTGCCACCAGTTCACACAATCAGCCCCAGCATTTT. This sequence encodes CATSSHNQPQHF. This rearrangement joins TRBV15 to TRBJ1-5; unclear D gene. Germline values: CDR1 LNHNV, CDR2 YYDKDF (reference sequence). The CDR3 has 12 residues. The germline V and J ends were trimmed by 6 bases and 3 bases, with 6 bases remaining between them.